Here is one T cell receptor beta chain with its context. The ends lost 4 bases at V and 7 bases at J; junction bases unmatched: 13. This CDR3 has 16 residues. CDR1 is MDHEN, CDR2 SYDVKM, per germline. The data derive from a study of blood T cell repertoires in COVID-19. In the original processing: Cell counts per sample came from amplifying reference gene primers. The method was immunoSEQ multiplex PCR; TCRdb's version includes in-frame clones alone and lacks a portion of them. The D gene and trimming were derived from the DNA, and the V and J assignments and clone size from that table. The sample gives about 250,000 clones, over 75% of which show up once; roughly 2% is in the top ten.

The rearrangement joins TRBV28 to TRBJ1-5; the match to TRBD1 covers 7 bases. The origin of this receptor is a woman aged 40 to 50 who had recovered from COVID-19. The material sequenced was peripheral blood. The CDR3 sequence: CASSSLQGRSGQPQHF. The CDR3 region has the DNA TGTGCCAGCAGTTCGCTACAGGGGCGAAGCGGACAGCCCCAGCATTTT.